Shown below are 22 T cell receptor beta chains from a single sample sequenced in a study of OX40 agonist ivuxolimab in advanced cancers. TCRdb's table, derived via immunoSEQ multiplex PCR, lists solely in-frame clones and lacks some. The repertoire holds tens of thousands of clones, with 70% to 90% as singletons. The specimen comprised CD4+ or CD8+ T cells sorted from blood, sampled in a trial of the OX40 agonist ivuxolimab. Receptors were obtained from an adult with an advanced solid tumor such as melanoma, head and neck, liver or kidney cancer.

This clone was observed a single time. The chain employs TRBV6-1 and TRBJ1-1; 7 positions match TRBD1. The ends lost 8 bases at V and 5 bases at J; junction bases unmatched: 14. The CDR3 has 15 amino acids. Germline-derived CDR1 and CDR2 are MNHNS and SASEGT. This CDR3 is CASRGATTGRTEAFF. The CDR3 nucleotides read TGTGCCAGCCGGGGGGCTACGACAGGGCGGACTGAAGCTTTCTTT.

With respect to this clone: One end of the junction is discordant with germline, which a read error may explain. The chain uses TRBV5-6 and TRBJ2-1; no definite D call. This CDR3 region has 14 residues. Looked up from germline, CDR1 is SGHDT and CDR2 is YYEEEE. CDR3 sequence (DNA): TGTGCCAGCAGCTTGGCGGGTGCTTCGGGTAACGGTGTCTTC. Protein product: CASSLAGASGNGVF.

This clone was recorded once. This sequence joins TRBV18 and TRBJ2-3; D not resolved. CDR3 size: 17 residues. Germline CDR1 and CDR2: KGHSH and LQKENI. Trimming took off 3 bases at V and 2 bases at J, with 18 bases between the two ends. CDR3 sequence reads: CASSPYYQGKNTDTQYF. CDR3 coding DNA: TGTGCCAGCTCACCCTATTACCAAGGGAAAAACACAGATACGCAGTATTTT.

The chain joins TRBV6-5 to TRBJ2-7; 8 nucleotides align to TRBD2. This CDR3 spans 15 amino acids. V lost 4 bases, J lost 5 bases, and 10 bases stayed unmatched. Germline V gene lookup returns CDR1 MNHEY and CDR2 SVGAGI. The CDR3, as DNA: TGTGCCAGCAGTTCCACCGGGACTAGTGGTCACGAGCAGTACTTC. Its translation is CASSSTGTSGHEQYF.

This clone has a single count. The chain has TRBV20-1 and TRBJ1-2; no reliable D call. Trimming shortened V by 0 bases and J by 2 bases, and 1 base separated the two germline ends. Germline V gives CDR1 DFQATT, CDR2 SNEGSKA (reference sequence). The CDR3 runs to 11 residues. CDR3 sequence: CSARENYGYTF. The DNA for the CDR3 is TGCAGTGCTAGAGAGAACTATGGCTACACCTTC.

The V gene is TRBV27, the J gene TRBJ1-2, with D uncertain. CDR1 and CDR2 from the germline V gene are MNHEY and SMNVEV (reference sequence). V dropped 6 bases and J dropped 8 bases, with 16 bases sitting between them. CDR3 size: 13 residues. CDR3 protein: CASSNKDLRGYTF. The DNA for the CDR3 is TGTGCCAGCAGCAACAAGGACCTGCGGGGCTACACCTTC.

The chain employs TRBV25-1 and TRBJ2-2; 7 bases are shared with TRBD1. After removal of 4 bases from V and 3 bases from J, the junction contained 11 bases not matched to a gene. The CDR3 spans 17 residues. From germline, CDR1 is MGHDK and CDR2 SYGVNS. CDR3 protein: CASSALPDREYTGELFF. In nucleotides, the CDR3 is TGTGCCAGCAGTGCCCTCCCCGACAGGGAATACACCGGGGAGCTGTTTTTT. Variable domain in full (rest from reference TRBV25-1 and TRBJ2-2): EADIYQTPRYLVIGTGKKITLECSQTMGHDKMYWYQQDPGMELHLIHYSYGVNSTEKGDLSSESTVSRIRTEHFPLTLESARPSHTSQYLCASSALPDREYTGELFFGEGSRLTVL.

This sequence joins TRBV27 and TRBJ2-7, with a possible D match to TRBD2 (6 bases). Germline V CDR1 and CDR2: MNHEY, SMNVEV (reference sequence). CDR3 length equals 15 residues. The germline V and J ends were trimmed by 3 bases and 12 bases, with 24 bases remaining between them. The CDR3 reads CASSLTTAGPSSPYF. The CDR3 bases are TGTGCCAGCAGTTTGACTACTGCGGGACCCAGTTCGCCGTACTTC.

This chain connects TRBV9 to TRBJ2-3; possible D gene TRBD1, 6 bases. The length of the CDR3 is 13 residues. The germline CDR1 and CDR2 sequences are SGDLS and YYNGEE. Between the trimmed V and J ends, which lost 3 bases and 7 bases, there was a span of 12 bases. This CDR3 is CASSDGQSNTQYF. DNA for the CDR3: TGTGCCAGCAGCGACGGACAGTCAAATACGCAGTATTTT. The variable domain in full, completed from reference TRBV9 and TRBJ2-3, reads DSGVTQTPKHLITATGQRVTLRCSPRSGDLSVYWYQQSLDQGLQFLIQYYNGEERAKGNILERFSAQQFPDLHSELNLSSLELGDSALYFCASSDGQSNTQYFGPGTRLTVL.

DNA for the CDR3: TGTGCCAGCAGCTTGGAATCGGGACCCTATGGCTACACCTTC. It is translated as CASSLESGPYGYTF. The chain recombines TRBV5-4 with TRBJ1-2; D might be TRBD1 (5 bases). The CDR3 has 14 amino acids. Germline V gene sequence: CDR1 SGHNT, CDR2 YYREEE (reference sequence). V was pared by 0 bases and J by 4 bases, with 10 bases between.

DNA of the CDR3: TGTGCCAGCAGCACCGGGGGACTAGCGGGGCTCGAGCAGTACTTC. Protein sequence: CASSTGGLAGLEQYF. This chain joins TRBV7-2 and TRBJ2-7, with 13 bases matching TRBD2. Trimming at V came to 5 bases and at J to 6 bases, leaving 7 bases not matched to a gene. This CDR3 comprises 15 residues. Germline CDR1 and CDR2: SGHTA and FQGNSA.

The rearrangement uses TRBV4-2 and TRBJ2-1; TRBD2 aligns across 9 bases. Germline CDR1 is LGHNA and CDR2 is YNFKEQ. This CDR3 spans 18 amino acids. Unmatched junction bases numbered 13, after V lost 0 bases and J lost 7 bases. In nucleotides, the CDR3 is TGTGCCAGCAGCCAAGATTTCATGGGTAGCGGGAGTAGAAATGAGCAGTTCTTC. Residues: CASSQDFMGSGSRNEQFF.

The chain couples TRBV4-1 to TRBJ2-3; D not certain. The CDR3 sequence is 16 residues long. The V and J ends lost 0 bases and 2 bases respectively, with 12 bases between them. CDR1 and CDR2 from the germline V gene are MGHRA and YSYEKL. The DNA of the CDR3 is TGCGCCAGCAGCCAAGATATGAGTGGGTTCACAGATACGCAGTATTTT. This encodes CASSQDMSGFTDTQYF.

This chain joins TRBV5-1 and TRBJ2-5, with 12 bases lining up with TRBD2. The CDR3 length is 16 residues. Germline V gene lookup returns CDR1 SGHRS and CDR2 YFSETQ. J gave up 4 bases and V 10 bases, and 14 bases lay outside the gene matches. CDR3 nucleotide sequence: TGCGCCTCCCGGCTAGCGGGAGGGCGGGGGGGAGAGACCCAGTACTTC. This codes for CASRLAGGRGGETQYF.

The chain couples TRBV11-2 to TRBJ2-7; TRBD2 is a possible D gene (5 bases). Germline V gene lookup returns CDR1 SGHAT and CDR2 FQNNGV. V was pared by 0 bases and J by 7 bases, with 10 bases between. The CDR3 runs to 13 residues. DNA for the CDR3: TGTGCCAGCAGCTTAGATCGGGAACGTGAGCAGTACTTC. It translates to CASSLDREREQYF.

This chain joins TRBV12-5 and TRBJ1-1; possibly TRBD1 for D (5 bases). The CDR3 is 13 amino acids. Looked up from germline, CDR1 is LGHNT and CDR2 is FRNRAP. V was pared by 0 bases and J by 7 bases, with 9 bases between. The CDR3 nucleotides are TGTGCTAGTGGTTTGGTACTCGGGGGTGAAGCTTTCTTT. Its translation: CASGLVLGGEAFF. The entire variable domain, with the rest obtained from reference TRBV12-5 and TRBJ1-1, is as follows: DARVTQTPRHKVTEMGQEVTMRCQPILGHNTVFWYRQTMMQGLELLAYFRNRAPLDDSGMPKDRFSAEMPDATLATLKIQPSEPRDSAVYFCASGLVLGGEAFFGQGTRLTVV.

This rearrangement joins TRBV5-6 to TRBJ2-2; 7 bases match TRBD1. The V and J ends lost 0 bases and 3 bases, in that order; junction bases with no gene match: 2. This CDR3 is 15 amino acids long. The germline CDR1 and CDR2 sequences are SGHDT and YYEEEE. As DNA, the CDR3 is TGTGCCAGCAGCTTGGGGCAGGGGGACACCGGGGAGCTGTTTTTT. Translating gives CASSLGQGDTGELFF.

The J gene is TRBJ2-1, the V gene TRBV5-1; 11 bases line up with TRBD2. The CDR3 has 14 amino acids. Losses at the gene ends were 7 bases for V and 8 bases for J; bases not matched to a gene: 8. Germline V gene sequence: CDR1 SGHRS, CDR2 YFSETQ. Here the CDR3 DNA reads TGCGCCAGCGGGGCTAGCGGGGGGACCGATGAGCAGTTCTTC. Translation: CASGASGGTDEQFF. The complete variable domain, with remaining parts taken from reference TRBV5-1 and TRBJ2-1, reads KAGVTQTPRYLIKTRGQQVTLSCSPISGHRSVSWYQQTPGQGLQFLFEYFSETQRNKGNFPGRFSGRQFSNSRSEMNVSTLELGDSALYLCASGASGGTDEQFFGPGTRLTVL.

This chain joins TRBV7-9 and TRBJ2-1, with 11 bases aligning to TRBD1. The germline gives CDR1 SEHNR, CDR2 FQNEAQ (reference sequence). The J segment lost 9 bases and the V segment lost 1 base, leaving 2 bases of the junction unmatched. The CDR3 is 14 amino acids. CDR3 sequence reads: CASSLGGQGGEQFF. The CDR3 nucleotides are TGTGCCAGCAGCTTAGGGGGACAGGGGGGTGAGCAGTTCTTC.

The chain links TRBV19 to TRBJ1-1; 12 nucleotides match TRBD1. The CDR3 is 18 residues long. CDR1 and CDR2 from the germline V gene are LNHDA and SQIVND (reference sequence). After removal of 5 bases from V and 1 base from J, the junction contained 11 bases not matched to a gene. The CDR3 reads CASSSSGTGGKGNTEAFF. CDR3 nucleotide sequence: TGTGCCAGTAGTTCTTCCGGGACAGGGGGCAAGGGGAACACTGAAGCTTTCTTT. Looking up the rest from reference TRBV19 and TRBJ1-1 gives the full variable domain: DGGITQSPKYLFRKEGQNVTLSCEQNLNHDAMYWYRQDPGQGLRLIYYSQIVNDFQKGDIAEGYSVSREKKESFPLTVTSAQKNPTAFYLCASSSSGTGGKGNTEAFFGQGTRLTVV.

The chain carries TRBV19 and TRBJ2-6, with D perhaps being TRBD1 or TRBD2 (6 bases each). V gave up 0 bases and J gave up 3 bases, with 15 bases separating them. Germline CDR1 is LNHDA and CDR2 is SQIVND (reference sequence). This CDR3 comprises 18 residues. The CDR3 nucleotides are TGTGCCAGTAGTATAGAAAGCTGGGGGGCTCGTGGGGCCAACGTCCTGACTTTC. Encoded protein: CASSIESWGARGANVLTF.

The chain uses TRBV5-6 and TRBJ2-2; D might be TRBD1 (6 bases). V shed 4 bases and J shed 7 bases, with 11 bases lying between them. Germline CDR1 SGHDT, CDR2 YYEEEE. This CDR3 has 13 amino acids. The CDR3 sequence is CASSLQGSGELFF. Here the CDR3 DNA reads TGTGCCAGCAGCCTACAGGGAAGCGGGGAGCTGTTTTTT.